This TCR beta chain is drawn from a study of blood T cell repertoires in COVID-19. About the research overall: In each case, the material was cDNA or gDNA derived from T cells, B-cell-depleted T cells, or PBMCs.

Sequenced by immunoSEQ multiplex PCR; TCRdb stores in-frame clones only, minus some. The top ten hold 0.65% to 0.85% of the sample, which has more than 200,000 clones, approximately 91% seen once. CDR1 and CDR2 (germline): SGDLS, YYNGEE. CDR3 length: 15 amino acids. Germline trimming cut 3 bases from V and 8 bases from J; bases unmatched to any gene: 8. Sequencing was done on a sample of peripheral blood. The chain carries TRBV9 and TRBJ1-4, with 9 bases lining up with TRBD1. The TCR sequence derives from a man between 40 and 49 years old with acute or convalescent COVID-19. In nucleotides, the CDR3 is TGTGCCAGCAGCGACGGGAGGACAGGGGTCGAAAAACTGTTTTTT. Translated, it gives CASSDGRTGVEKLFF.